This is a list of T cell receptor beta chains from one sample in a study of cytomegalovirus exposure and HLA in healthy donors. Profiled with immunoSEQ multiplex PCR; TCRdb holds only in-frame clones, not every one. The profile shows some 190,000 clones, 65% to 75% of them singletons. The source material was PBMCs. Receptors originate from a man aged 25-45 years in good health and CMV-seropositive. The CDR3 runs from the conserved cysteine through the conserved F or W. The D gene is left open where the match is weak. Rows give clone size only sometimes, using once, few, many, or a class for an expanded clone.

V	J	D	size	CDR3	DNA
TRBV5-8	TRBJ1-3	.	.	CASSGGLFSGNTIYF	TGTGCCAGCAGCGGGGGACTGTTCTCTGGAAACACCATATATTTT
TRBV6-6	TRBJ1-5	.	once	CASGKTGVEQPQHF	TGTGCCAGCGGCAAGACAGGAGTTGAGCAGCCCCAGCATTTT
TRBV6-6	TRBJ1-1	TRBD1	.	CASRAPGTGFWAEAFF	TGTGCCAGCAGGGCACCCGGGACAGGGTTTTGGGCTGAAGCTTTCTTT
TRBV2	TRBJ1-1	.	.	CASSESARGNTEAFF	TGTGCCAGCAGTGAATCGGCAAGGGGGAACACTGAAGCTTTCTTT
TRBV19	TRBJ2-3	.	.	CASMGTGGDTQYF	TGTGCCAGTATGGGGACTGGCGGAGATACGCAGTATTTT
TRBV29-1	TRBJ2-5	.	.	CSALTGSTETQYF	TGCAGCGCCCTAACAGGGTCTACAGAGACCCAGTACTTC
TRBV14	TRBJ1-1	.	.	CASSQEGGRMSTEAFF	TGTGCCAGCAGCCAAGAGGGGGGGCGGATGAGCACTGAAGCTTTCTTT
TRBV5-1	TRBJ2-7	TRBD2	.	CASSLGPRLAGSNEQYF	TGCGCCAGCAGCTTGGGCCCGCGACTAGCGGGAAGCAACGAGCAGTACTTC
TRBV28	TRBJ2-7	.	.	CASSLRVGTYEQYF	TGTGCCAGCAGTTTGCGGGTAGGGACCTACGAGCAGTACTTC
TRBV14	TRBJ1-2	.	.	CASSQDKVGPYTF	TGTGCCAGCAGCCAAGATAAAGTCGGTCCCTACACCTTC
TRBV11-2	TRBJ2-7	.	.	CASRPGAGEQYF	TGTGCCAGCAGACCAGGGGCCGGGGAGCAGTACTTC
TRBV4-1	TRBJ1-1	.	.	CASSRTYGTEAFF	TGCGCCAGCAGCCGAACATATGGCACTGAAGCTTTCTTT
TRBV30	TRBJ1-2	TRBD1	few	CAWHPRDRAGGYTF	TGTGCCTGGCATCCCCGGGACAGGGCCGGTGGCTACACCTTC
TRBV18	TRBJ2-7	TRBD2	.	CASSPSASGPYEQYF	TGTGCCAGCTCACCTTCGGCTAGCGGGCCCTACGAGCAGTACTTC
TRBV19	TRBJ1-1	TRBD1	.	CASRRTGPLMNTEAFF	TGTGCCAGTAGGAGGACAGGCCCCCTCATGAACACTGAAGCTTTCTTT
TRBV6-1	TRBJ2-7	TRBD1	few	CASIRDRAYEQYF	TGTGCCAGCATCCGGGACAGGGCCTACGAGCAGTACTTC
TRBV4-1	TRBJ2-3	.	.	CASSLMLDSLSTDTQYF	TGCGCCAGCAGCCTCATGTTGGACAGCCTTAGCACAGATACGCAGTATTTT
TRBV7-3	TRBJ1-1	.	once	CASSRGQLLNTEAFF	TGTGCCAGCAGCCGAGGACAGCTATTGAACACTGAAGCTTTCTTT
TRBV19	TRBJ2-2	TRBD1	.	CASSIDRVGTGELFF	TGTGCCAGTAGTATCGACAGGGTTGGCACCGGGGAGCTGTTTTTT
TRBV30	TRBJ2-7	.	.	CAWESRRDEQYF	TGTGCCTGGGAATCTAGGAGAGACGAGCAGTACTTC
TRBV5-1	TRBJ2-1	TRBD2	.	CASSLLTSARGDEQFF	TGCGCCAGCAGCTTGCTCACTAGCGCGAGAGGGGATGAGCAGTTCTTC
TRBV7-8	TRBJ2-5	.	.	CASSLGPAYPGTQYF	TGTGCCAGCAGCTTAGGGCCCGCCTATCCGGGGACCCAGTACTTC
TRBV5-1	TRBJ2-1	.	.	CASSLGGAGGEQFF	TGCGCCAGCAGCTTAGGGGGGGCCGGTGGTGAGCAGTTCTTC
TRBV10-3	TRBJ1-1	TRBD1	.	CAIKTGEHPEAFF	TGTGCCATCAAGACAGGGGAGCACCCTGAAGCTTTCTTT
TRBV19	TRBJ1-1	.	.	CASSSYRVESEAFF	TGTGCCAGTAGTTCCTACAGGGTCGAGTCTGAAGCTTTCTTT
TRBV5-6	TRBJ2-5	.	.	CASSPTGRPQETQYF	TGTGCCAGCAGCCCCACGGGTCGACCCCAAGAGACCCAGTACTTC
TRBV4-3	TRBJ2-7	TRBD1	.	CASSQGPGQGYSYEQYF	TGCGCCAGCAGCCAAGGCCCGGGACAGGGCTACTCCTACGAGCAGTACTTC
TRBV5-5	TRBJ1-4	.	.	CASSLVGRGPGREKLFF	TGTGCCAGCAGCTTGGTGGGCAGGGGCCCAGGTCGGGAAAAACTGTTTTTT
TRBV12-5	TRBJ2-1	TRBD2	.	CASGLERRGLAGNSYNEQFF	TGTGCTAGTGGTTTGGAGCGTCGGGGACTAGCGGGAAACTCCTACAATGAGCAGTTCTTC
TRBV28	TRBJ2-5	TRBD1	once	CASSSGGRRRETQYF	TGTGCCAGCAGCTCAGGGGGCCGGAGAAGAGAGACCCAGTACTTC
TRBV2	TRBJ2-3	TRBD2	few	CASRESGRLSDTQYF	TGTGCCAGCAGGGAGAGCGGGAGGTTATCGGATACGCAGTATTTT
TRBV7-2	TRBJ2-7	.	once	CASSPSLTTEQYF	TGTGCCAGCAGCCCCTCACTTACTACGGAGCAGTACTTC
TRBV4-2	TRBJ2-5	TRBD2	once	CASSQGSSGPETQYF	TGTGCCAGCAGCCAAGGTTCTAGCGGGCCGGAGACCCAGTACTTC
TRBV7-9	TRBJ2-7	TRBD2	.	CASSLLAGARSYEQYF	TGTGCCAGCAGCCTATTAGCGGGAGCGAGGTCCTACGAGCAGTACTTC
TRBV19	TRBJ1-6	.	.	CASSLDRFGSPLHF	TGTGCCAGTAGTCTCGACAGGTTCGGTTCACCCCTCCACTTT